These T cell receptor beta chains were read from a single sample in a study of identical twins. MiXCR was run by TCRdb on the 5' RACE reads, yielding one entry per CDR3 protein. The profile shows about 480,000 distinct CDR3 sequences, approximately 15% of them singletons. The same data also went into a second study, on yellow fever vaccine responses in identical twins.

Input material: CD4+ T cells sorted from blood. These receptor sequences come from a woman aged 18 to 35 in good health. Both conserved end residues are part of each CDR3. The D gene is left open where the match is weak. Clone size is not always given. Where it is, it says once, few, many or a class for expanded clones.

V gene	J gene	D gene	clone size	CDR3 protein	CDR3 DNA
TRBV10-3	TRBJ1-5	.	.	CATDPGPRPGSNQPQHF	TGTGCCACCGATCCGGGACCCCGGCCAGGAAGCAATCAGCCCCAGCATTTT
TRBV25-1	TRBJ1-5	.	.	CASSESRVLAQPQHF	TGTGCCAGCAGTGAATCGCGGGTTCTGGCTCAGCCCCAGCATTTT
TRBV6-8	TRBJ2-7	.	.	CASSYSERYSYEQYF	TGTGCCAGCAGTTACTCGGAGCGGTACTCCTACGAGCAGTACTTC
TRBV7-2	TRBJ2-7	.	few	CASNPGQAYEQYF	TGTGCCAGCAACCCGGGCCAGGCCTACGAGCAGTACTTC
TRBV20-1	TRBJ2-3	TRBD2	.	CSAPPGLAGTDTQYF	TGCAGTGCTCCCCCGGGACTAGCGGGAACAGATACGCAGTATTTT
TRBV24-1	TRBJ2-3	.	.	CATSLGQGLIHTQYF	TGTGCCACCAGTCTCGGGCAGGGGCTCATACATACGCAGTATTTT
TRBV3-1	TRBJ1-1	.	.	CASSQTRQNTEAFF	TGTGCCAGCAGCCAAACCCGACAGAACACTGAAGCTTTCTTT
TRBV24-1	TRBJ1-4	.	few	CATSELGPTGSEKLFF	TGTGCCACCAGTGAACTGGGCCCAACCGGGAGTGAAAAACTGTTTTTT
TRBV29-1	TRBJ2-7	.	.	CSVEGSGAYEQYF	TGCAGCGTTGAAGGCTCAGGGGCCTACGAGCAGTACTTC
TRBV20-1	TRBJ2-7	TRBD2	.	CSARDGAGGREQYF	TGCAGTGCTAGAGATGGAGCGGGGGGGCGGGAGCAGTACTTC
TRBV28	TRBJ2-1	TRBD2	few	CASTPGLANNEQFF	TGTGCCAGCACCCCGGGACTAGCGAACAATGAGCAGTTCTTC
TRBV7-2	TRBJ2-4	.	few	CASSSTLTGVTKNIQYF	TGTGCCAGCAGCTCAACTCTAACGGGGGTAACCAAAAACATTCAGTACTTC
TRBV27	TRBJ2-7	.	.	CASSFLASYEQYF	TGTGCCAGCAGTTTCCTAGCCTCCTACGAGCAGTACTTC
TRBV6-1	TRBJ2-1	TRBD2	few	CASSVASGGVSGQFF	TGTGCCAGCAGTGTCGCTAGCGGGGGGGTTAGCGGGCAGTTCTTC
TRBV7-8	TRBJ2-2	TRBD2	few	CASSLIGSPGGSWSGELFF	TGTGCCAGCAGCCTAATCGGTTCTCCGGGCGGGAGTTGGTCCGGGGAGCTGTTTTTT
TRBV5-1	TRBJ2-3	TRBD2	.	CASSNGLEYTDTQYF	TGCGCCAGCAGCAACGGACTAGAATACACAGATACGCAGTATTTT
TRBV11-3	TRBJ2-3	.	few	CASSSRADTQYF	TGTGCCAGCAGCTCCCGCGCAGATACGCAGTATTTT
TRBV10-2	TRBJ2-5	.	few	CASREDPQDQETQYF	TGCGCCAGCAGGGAGGACCCTCAGGACCAAGAGACCCAGTACTTC
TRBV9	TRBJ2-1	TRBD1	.	CASTPQGTGEQFF	TGTGCCAGCACCCCACAGGGGACCGGTGAGCAGTTCTTC
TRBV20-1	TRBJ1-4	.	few	CSASFSATNEKLFF	TGCAGTGCTAGTTTCAGTGCAACTAATGAAAAACTGTTTTTT
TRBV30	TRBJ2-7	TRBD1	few	CAWSNGQGFHEQYF	TGTGCCTGGAGTAACGGACAGGGGTTCCACGAGCAGTACTTC
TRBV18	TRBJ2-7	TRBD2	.	CASSSLELAGAGEQYF	TGTGCCAGCTCATCACTAGAACTAGCGGGAGCTGGCGAGCAGTACTTC
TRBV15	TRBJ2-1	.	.	CATSRGLQYNEQFF	TGTGCCACCAGCAGAGGCCTACAATACAATGAGCAGTTCTTC
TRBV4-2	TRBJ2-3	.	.	CASSQETGLTTQYF	TGTGCCAGCAGCCAAGAGACGGGACTGACTACGCAGTATTTT
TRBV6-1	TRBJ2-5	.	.	CASSGSGRGETQYF	TGTGCCAGCAGTGGGAGCGGCCGTGGCGAGACCCAGTACTTC
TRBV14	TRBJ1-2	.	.	CASSLGGLSGYTF	TGTGCCAGCAGCCTAGGGGGGCTCTCGGGCTACACCTTC
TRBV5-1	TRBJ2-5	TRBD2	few	CASSDGISGSRSETQYF	TGCGCCAGCAGCGATGGAATTAGCGGGAGTAGGTCAGAGACCCAGTACTTC
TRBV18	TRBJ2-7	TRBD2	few	CASSPPGGGEQYF	TGTGCCAGCTCGCCCCCGGGAGGCGGAGAGCAGTACTTC
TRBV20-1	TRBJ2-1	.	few	CSAPTLGGYNEQFF	TGCAGTGCCCCCACGCTGGGCGGTTACAATGAGCAGTTCTTC
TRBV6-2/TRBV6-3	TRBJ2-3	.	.	CASSSTGRYTDTQYF	TGTGCCAGCAGTTCCACGGGCCGGTACACAGATACGCAGTATTTT
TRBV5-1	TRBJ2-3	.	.	CASSLAGLTDTQYF	TGCGCCAGCAGCTTGGCAGGGTTGACAGATACGCAGTATTTT
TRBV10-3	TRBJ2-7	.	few	CAITPGTPYEQYF	TGTGCCATCACCCCAGGGACCCCCTACGAGCAGTACTTC
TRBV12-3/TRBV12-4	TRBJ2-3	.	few	CASSPGTGVGDTQYF	TGTGCCAGCAGCCCAGGGACGGGAGTAGGGGATACGCAGTATTTT
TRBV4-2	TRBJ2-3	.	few	CASSQVGLNPDTQYF	TGTGCCAGCAGCCAAGTGGGCCTTAACCCGGATACGCAGTATTTT
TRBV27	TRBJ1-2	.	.	CASSWGQGLTYGYTF	TGTGCCAGCAGTTGGGGGCAGGGTTTAACCTATGGCTACACCTTC
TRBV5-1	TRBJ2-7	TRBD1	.	CASSLDRGSEQYF	TGCGCCAGCAGCTTGGACAGGGGGTCCGAGCAGTACTTC
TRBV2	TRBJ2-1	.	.	CASSVELAANEQFF	TGTGCCAGCAGCGTTGAGTTAGCGGCCAATGAGCAGTTCTTC
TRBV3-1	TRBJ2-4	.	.	CASSRQENIQYF	TGTGCCAGCAGCCGGCAGGAGAACATTCAGTACTTC
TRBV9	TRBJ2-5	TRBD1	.	CASSVDRGHEETQYF	TGTGCCAGCAGCGTAGATAGGGGGCACGAAGAGACCCAGTACTTC